These 7 T cell receptor beta chains were all obtained from the same sample, sequenced in a study of a mutant IDH1 vaccine in newly diagnosed glioma. The antigens these receptors bind are not known. The time point was: week 47, end of study. Every vaccination contained 300 ug of the mutant IDH1 20-mer peptide and was paired with topical imiquimod. Assay used: immunoSEQ multiplex PCR; TCRdb lists only in-frame clones, some missing. There are tens of thousands of clones in the sample; less than 85% occur only once, and about 19% lies in the top ten. Specimen: PBMCs, collected from a glioma patient whose treatment included an IDH1 peptide vaccine. All receptors come from a man aged 18 to 29 with glioma. Some clones in this sample may be carry-over from other donors' samples.

A remark on this clone: At one of its ends the junction is not consistent with the germline gene, which may arise from a read error. The chain has TRBV19 and TRBJ1-2, with 7 positions matching TRBD1. Per the germline V gene, CDR1 is LNHDA and CDR2 is SQIVND (reference sequence). The CDR3 has 10 amino acids. The CDR3, as DNA: TGTGCCAGTGGACAGGCCCGAAGGTCCTTC. This encodes CASGQARRSF.

The chain has TRBV27 and TRBJ1-6; 11 bases line up with TRBD1. The CDR3 has 15 amino acids. Germline assignment: CDR1 MNHEY and CDR2 SMNVEV (reference sequence). The V segment lost 5 bases and the J segment 8 bases; nucleotides outside the gene matches: 5. CDR3 loop: CASSPPDRGHSPLHF. DNA of the CDR3: TGTGCCAGCAGTCCACCGGACAGGGGGCATTCACCCCTCCACTTT.

The chain carries TRBV4-3 and TRBJ1-1; D is ambiguous. V was clipped by 1 base and J by 2 bases, with 8 bases between them. The CDR3 is made up of 14 amino acids. Per the germline V gene, CDR1 is LGHNA and CDR2 is YSLEER. As DNA, the CDR3 is TGCGCCAGCAGCCAAGCTGCGGGTAACACTGAAGCTTTCTTT. Residues: CASSQAAGNTEAFF.

This sequence joins TRBV29-1 and TRBJ2-2, with unresolved D. This CDR3 has 14 residues. The V end lost 7 bases, the J end lost 2 bases, and 14 bases lay between the germline ends. The germline V gene has CDR1 SQVTM and CDR2 ANQGSEA. This CDR3 is CSATDGINTGELFF. As DNA, the CDR3 is TGCAGCGCCACGGACGGTATTAACACCGGGGAGCTGTTTTTT.

The chain employs TRBV29-1 and TRBJ1-3; D ambiguous. Germline loops: CDR1 SQVTM, CDR2 ANQGSEA. The CDR3 has 13 amino acids. V was trimmed by 4 bases and J by 8 bases, leaving 15 bases between them. The CDR3 reads CSVGAGLSDTIYF. The CDR3 DNA is TGCAGCGTTGGGGCCGGGTTAAGTGACACCATATATTTT. The full variable domain, in which reference TRBV29-1 and TRBJ1-3 provide the parts outside the CDR3, is SAVISQKPSRDICQRGTSLTIQCQVDSQVTMMFWYRQQPGQSLTLIATANQGSEATYESGFVIDKFPISRPNLTFSTLTVSNMSPEDSSIYLCSVGAGLSDTIYFGEGSWLTVV.

The chain couples TRBV7-2 to TRBJ2-1; D possibly matches TRBD1 or TRBD2 (5 bases each). The CDR3 runs 16 residues. Trimming removed 3 bases from V and 0 bases from J, with 12 bases in between. Looked up from germline, CDR1 is SGHTA and CDR2 is FQGNSA. The CDR3 reads CASSFYGALSYNEQFF. The CDR3 DNA reads TGTGCCAGCAGCTTCTACGGGGCCCTCTCCTACAATGAGCAGTTCTTC.

The chain combines TRBV9 with TRBJ2-2; D might be TRBD2 (5 bases). This CDR3 has 14 amino acids. CDR1 and CDR2 from the germline V gene are SGDLS and YYNGEE. The V gene lost 0 bases and the J gene lost 7 bases, with 10 bases spanning the gap. The CDR3 nucleotides read TGTGCCAGCAGCGTAGGGGGAGTGGTCGGGGAGCTGTTTTTT. Its protein product is CASSVGGVVGELFF.